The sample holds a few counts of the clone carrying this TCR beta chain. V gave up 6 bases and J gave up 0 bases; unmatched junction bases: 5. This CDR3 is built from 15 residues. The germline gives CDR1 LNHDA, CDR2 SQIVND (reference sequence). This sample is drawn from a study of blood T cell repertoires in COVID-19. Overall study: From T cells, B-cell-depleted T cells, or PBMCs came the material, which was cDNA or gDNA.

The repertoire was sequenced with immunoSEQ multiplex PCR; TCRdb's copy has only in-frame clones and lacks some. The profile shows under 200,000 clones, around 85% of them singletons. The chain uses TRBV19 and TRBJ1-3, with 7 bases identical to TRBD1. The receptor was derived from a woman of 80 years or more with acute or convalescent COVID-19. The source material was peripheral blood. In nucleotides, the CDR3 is TGTGCCAGTAGCCTGACAGGGACCTCTGGAAACACCATATATTTT. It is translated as CASSLTGTSGNTIYF.